This T cell receptor (beta chain) stems from a study of tumor-infiltrating lymphocytes in oesophageal squamous cell carcinoma. The V end lost 1 base, the J end lost 6 bases, and 13 bases lay between the germline ends. This CDR3 is 16 amino acids long. Germline V gene lookup returns CDR1 LNHDA and CDR2 SQIVND (reference sequence). TCRdb re-analysed the PCR reads in MiXCR, keeping a single row per CDR3 protein. The sample has about 11,000 distinct CDR3 sequences; less than 65% are singletons. The chain uses TRBV19 and TRBJ1-6; unclear D gene. The sequenced sample consisted of esophageal tumor tissue. The sequence was collected from a male donor with esophageal squamous cell carcinoma. The CDR3 coding sequence is TGTGCCAGTAGTATAGTAGCGGGCGGAACTAATTCACCCCTCCACTTT. Protein sequence: CASSIVAGGTNSPLHF.